This T cell receptor beta chain was retrieved from a study of blood T cell repertoires in COVID-19. About the study: Samples came from the United States, Italy and Spain, spanning acute and convalescent COVID-19. Sources were T cells, B-cell-depleted T cells, or PBMCs; the material itself was cDNA or gDNA.

The table came from immunoSEQ multiplex PCR; TCRdb's copy has only in-frame clones and leaves some out. Of roughly 290,000 clones listed, 70% to 90% are singletons. The germline CDR1 and CDR2 sequences are LGHNA and YNFKEQ. Trimming removed 0 bases at V and 4 bases at J, with 4 bases between. CDR3 length: 13 residues. J is TRBJ1-5 and V is TRBV4-2; D is undetermined. Sequenced input: PBMCs or T cells enriched from blood (not recorded which). This receptor was obtained from a man aged 30 to 45 who had recovered from COVID-19. CDR3 protein: CASSQDRNQPQHF. The CDR3 DNA sequence: TGTGCCAGCAGCCAAGATCGGAATCAGCCCCAGCATTTT.